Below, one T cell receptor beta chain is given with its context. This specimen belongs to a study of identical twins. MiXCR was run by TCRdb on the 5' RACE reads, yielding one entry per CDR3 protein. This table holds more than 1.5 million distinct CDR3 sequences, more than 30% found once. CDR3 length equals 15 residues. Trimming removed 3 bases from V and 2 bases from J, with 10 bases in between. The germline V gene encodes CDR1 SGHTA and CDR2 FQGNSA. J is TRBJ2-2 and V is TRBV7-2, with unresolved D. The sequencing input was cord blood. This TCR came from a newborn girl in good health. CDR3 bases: TGTGCCAGCAGCTTTAGCCTCCTAAACACCGGGGAGCTGTTTTTT. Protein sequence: CASSFSLLNTGELFF.